Listed below are T cell receptor beta chains from one sample, sequenced in a study of cytomegalovirus exposure and HLA in healthy donors. The protocol was immunoSEQ multiplex PCR, while the TCRdb copy is restricted to in-frame clones and leaves out a portion. The sample consists of around 67,000 clones, approximately 80% of them appearing once. The sequencing sample was made of PBMCs. The receptors stem from a man between 18 and 29 years old in good health and CMV-seropositive. CDR3s include the opening cysteine and the closing phenylalanine or tryptophan. D genes are given only for firm matches. The size field is filled for only some rows; it gives once, few, many or a size class.

size | length | D | J | V | CDR3 | DNA
few | 12 | - | TRBJ1-1 | TRBV30 | CAWSAGNTEAFF | TGTGCCTGGAGTGCGGGGAACACTGAAGCTTTCTTT
- | 14 | - | TRBJ1-2 | TRBV5-1 | CASSGGASGYGYTF | TGCGCCAGCAGCGGGGGGGCGTCGGGATATGGCTACACCTTC
- | 16 | - | TRBJ1-6 | TRBV11-2 | CASSWGAGVGNSPLHF | TGTGCCAGCAGTTGGGGCGCGGGGGTGGGAAATTCACCCCTCCACTTT
- | 15 | - | TRBJ2-6 | TRBV7-7 | CASSPGSSGANVLTF | TGTGCCAGCAGCCCTGGCTCCTCTGGGGCCAACGTCCTGACTTTC
- | 14 | - | TRBJ1-1 | TRBV19 | CASSGRVANTEAFF | TGTGCCAGTAGTGGCAGGGTTGCGAACACTGAAGCTTTCTTT
- | 19 | - | TRBJ1-6 | TRBV4-1 | CASSQLFRDMSSYNSPLHF | TGCGCCAGCAGCCAACTGTTCCGGGACATGAGCTCCTATAATTCACCCCTCCACTTT
few | 15 | TRBD2 | TRBJ2-1 | TRBV7-3 | CASSLRLAGHNEQFF | TGTGCCAGCAGCTTAAGACTAGCGGGCCACAATGAGCAGTTCTTC
- | 16 | TRBD1 | TRBJ1-5 | TRBV13 | CASSRWDRGKDQPQHF | TGTGCCAGCAGCCGGTGGGACAGGGGTAAGGATCAGCCCCAGCATTTT
- | 11 | - | TRBJ2-5 | TRBV20-1 | CSARRGETQYF | TGCAGTGCTAGACGAGGGGAGACCCAGTACTTC
- | 16 | TRBD2 | TRBJ2-1 | TRBV4-1 | CASSLGTSGFYNEQFF | TGCGCCAGCAGCCTCGGGACTAGCGGTTTCTACAATGAGCAGTTCTTC
- | 14 | - | TRBJ2-1 | TRBV19 | CASSSRTHYNEQFF | TGTGCCAGTAGCTCCCGGACACATTACAATGAGCAGTTCTTC
- | 15 | TRBD1 | TRBJ1-1 | TRBV9 | CASSEGQSPNTEAFF | TGTGCCAGCAGCGAGGGACAGAGCCCGAACACTGAAGCTTTCTTT
- | 11 | - | TRBJ2-3 | TRBV30 | CAWSLTDTQYF | TGTGCCTGGAGCCTCACAGATACGCAGTATTTT
- | 15 | - | TRBJ2-5 | TRBV4-1 | CASSQATGGSETQYF | TGCGCCAGCAGCCAAGCAACAGGAGGGTCGGAGACCCAGTACTTC
few | 13 | - | TRBJ1-1 | TRBV5-6 | CASSRGVNTEAFF | TGTGCCAGCAGCCGCGGGGTGAACACTGAAGCTTTCTTT
- | 15 | TRBD1 | TRBJ1-2 | TRBV10-3 | CAIRGGQGNNYGYTF | TGTGCCATCAGAGGGGGACAGGGTAATAACTATGGCTACACCTTC
- | 14 | TRBD1 | TRBJ2-7 | TRBV2 | CASKATGTGGEQYF | TGTGCCAGTAAAGCGACCGGGACAGGGGGAGAGCAGTACTTC
- | 13 | - | TRBJ1-1 | TRBV5-6 | CASSLFRNTEAFF | TGTGCCAGCAGCTTGTTCAGGAACACTGAAGCTTTCTTT
few | 13 | - | TRBJ1-4 | TRBV6-5 | CASSHPGTEKLFF | TGTGCCAGCAGTCACCCGGGAACTGAAAAACTGTTTTTT
- | 13 | - | TRBJ2-1 | TRBV30 | CAWTGVTYNEQFF | TGTGCCTGGACCGGAGTAACCTACAATGAGCAGTTCTTC
once | 13 | - | TRBJ2-7 | TRBV5-4 | CASSAGPSYEQYF | TGTGCCAGCAGCGCGGGACCCTCCTACGAGCAGTACTTC
- | 13 | TRBD1 | TRBJ2-7 | TRBV11-2 | CASKDRGHYEQYF | TGTGCCAGCAAGGACAGGGGGCACTACGAGCAGTACTTC
- | 11 | - | TRBJ1-2 | TRBV6-1 | CASEGPWGYTF | TGTGCCAGCGAGGGTCCTTGGGGCTACACCTTC
- | 17 | - | TRBJ1-5 | TRBV7-8 | CASSLAGGPPGNQPQHF | TGTGCCAGCAGCTTAGCCGGGGGGCCCCCGGGGAATCAGCCCCAGCATTTT
- | 14 | - | TRBJ1-2 | TRBV6-1 | CASSESDSFRGYTF | TGTGCCAGCAGTGAATCGGACTCCTTCAGGGGCTACACCTTC
- | 12 | - | TRBJ1-1 | TRBV6-1 | CASRGAATEAFF | TGTGCCAGCAGGGGGGCAGCTACTGAAGCTTTCTTT
- | 15 | TRBD2 | TRBJ2-3 | TRBV9 | CASSVLTSGTDTQYF | TGTGCCAGCAGCGTACTGACTAGCGGGACAGATACGCAGTATTTT
once | 14 | TRBD1 | TRBJ2-5 | TRBV30 | CAWSSGQGFETQYF | TGTGCCTGGAGTTCGGGACAGGGGTTCGAGACCCAGTACTTC
- | 14 | - | TRBJ1-1 | TRBV28 | CASSLRGERTEAFF | TGTGCCAGCAGTCTCCGGGGTGAGAGGACTGAAGCTTTCTTT
- | 12 | - | TRBJ1-1 | TRBV6-5 | CASSPGKTEAFF | TGTGCCAGCAGCCCCGGGAAGACTGAAGCTTTCTTT
- | 14 | TRBD1 | TRBJ1-2 | TRBV30 | CAWSISGTDYGYTF | TGTGCCTGGAGTATATCCGGGACAGACTATGGCTACACCTTC
once | 13 | - | TRBJ2-5 | TRBV10-2 | CARVGGQQETQYF | TGCGCCAGGGTAGGCGGGCAGCAAGAGACCCAGTACTTC
once | 12 | - | TRBJ2-7 | TRBV7-9 | CASSSDSREQYF | TGTGCCAGCAGCTCGGACAGTCGGGAGCAGTACTTC
- | 15 | TRBD1 | TRBJ1-5 | TRBV18 | CASSLTGQYYQPQHF | TGTGCCAGCTCACTTACGGGACAGTACTATCAGCCCCAGCATTTT
- | 15 | - | TRBJ2-5 | TRBV5-1 | CASSLGQGYQETQYF | TGCGCCAGCAGCTTGGGGCAGGGCTACCAAGAGACCCAGTACTTC
- | 10 | - | TRBJ2-7 | TRBV20-1 | CSAGENEQYF | TGCAGTGCCGGAGAAAACGAGCAGTACTTC
- | 15 | TRBD1 | TRBJ1-1 | TRBV28 | CASSPSLQGITEAFF | TGTGCCAGCAGTCCGTCCCTACAGGGGATCACTGAAGCTTTCTTT
- | 15 | - | TRBJ2-7 | TRBV10-3 | CAISAGLSRGYEQYF | TGTGCCATCAGCGCCGGGCTGTCAAGGGGGTACGAGCAGTACTTC
- | 12 | - | TRBJ2-2 | TRBV5-1 | CASSSSAGELFF | TGCGCCAGCAGCTCCAGCGCCGGGGAGCTGTTTTTT
- | 16 | TRBD1 | TRBJ2-7 | TRBV30 | CAWSFPGGQGAFEQYF | TGTGCCTGGAGTTTCCCCGGGGGACAGGGGGCCTTCGAGCAGTACTTC
- | 13 | - | TRBJ1-3 | TRBV6-1 | CASSVSERNTIYF | TGTGCCAGCAGTGTAAGTGAGAGAAACACCATATATTTT